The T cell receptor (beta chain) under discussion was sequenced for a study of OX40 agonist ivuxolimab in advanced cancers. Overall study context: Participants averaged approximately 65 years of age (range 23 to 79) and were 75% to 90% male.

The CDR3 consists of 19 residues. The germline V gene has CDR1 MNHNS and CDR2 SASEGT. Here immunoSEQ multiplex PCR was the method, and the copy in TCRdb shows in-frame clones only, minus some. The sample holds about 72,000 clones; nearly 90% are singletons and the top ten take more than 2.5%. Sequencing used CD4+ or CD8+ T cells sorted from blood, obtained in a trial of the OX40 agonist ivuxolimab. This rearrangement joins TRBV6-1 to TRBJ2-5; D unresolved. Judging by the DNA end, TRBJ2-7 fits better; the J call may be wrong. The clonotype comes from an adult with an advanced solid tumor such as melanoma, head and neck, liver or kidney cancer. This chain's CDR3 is CASSELGSRFLVRSYEQYF. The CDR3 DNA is TGTGCCAGCAGTGAATTGGGGTCAAGGTTCCTGGTTCGCTCCTACGAGCAGTACTTC.